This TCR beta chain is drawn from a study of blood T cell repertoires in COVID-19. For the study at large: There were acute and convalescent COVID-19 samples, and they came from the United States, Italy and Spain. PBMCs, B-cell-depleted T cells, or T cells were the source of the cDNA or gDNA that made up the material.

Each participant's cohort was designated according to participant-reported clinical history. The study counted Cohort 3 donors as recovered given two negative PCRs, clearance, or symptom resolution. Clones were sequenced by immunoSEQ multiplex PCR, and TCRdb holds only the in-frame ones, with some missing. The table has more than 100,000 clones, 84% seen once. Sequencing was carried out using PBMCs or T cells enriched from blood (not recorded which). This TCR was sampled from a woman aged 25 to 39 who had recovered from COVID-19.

DNA of the CDR3: TGTGCCAGCAGCTTTGCGGAAAGCGGGATCAATGAGCAGTTCTTC. This translates into CASSFAESGINEQFF. V and J are TRBV7-3 and TRBJ2-1; TRBD2 matches 7 bases. This CDR3 is built from 15 residues. Per the germline V gene, CDR1 is SGHTA and CDR2 is FQGTGA. Germline trimming cut 3 bases from V and 6 bases from J; bases unmatched to any gene: 8.